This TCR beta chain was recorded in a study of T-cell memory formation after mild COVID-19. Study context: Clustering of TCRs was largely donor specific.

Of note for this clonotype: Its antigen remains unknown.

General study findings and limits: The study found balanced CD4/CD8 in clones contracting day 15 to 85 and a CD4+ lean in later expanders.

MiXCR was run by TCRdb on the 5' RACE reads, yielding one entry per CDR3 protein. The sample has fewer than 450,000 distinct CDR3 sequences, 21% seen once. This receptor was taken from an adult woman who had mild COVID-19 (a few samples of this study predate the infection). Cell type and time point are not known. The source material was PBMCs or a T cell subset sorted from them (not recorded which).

CDR3 loop: CASSATRVRTYNQPQHF. The DNA of the CDR3 is TGTGCCAGCAGTGCGACCAGGGTCCGCACCTACAATCAGCCCCAGCATTTT. The J gene is TRBJ1-5, the V gene TRBV28, with D possibly matching TRBD1 (5 bases). V was trimmed by 5 bases and J by 3 bases, leaving 20 bases between them. CDR1 is MDHEN and CDR2 is SYDVKM in the germline V gene. The CDR3 totals 17 residues.